This TCR beta chain appears in the sequencing data of a study of identical twins. Findings and caveats of the study: Invariant T cells like MAIT and iNKT could partly confound the zero-insertion analyses.

One entry per CDR3 protein results from TCRdb running MiXCR on the 5' RACE reads. There are around 220,000 distinct CDR3 sequences in the sample; under 12% occur only once, and roughly 10% lies in the top ten. A note on this clonotype: What it binds is unknown.

The CDR3 is made up of 16 amino acids. Germline V CDR1 and CDR2: KGHSH, LQKENI. After removal of 3 bases from V and 8 bases from J, the junction contained 6 bases not matched to a gene. Healthy Caucasian donors formed the entire cohort. The chain uses TRBV18 and TRBJ2-1, with TRBD2 identical over 14 bases. The TCR originated in a man in his forties or fifties in good health. Sequenced: memory T cells sorted from blood. The CDR3: CASSPATGLAGDEQFF. The CDR3 nucleotides are TGTGCCAGCTCACCGGCGACGGGACTAGCGGGAGATGAGCAGTTCTTC.